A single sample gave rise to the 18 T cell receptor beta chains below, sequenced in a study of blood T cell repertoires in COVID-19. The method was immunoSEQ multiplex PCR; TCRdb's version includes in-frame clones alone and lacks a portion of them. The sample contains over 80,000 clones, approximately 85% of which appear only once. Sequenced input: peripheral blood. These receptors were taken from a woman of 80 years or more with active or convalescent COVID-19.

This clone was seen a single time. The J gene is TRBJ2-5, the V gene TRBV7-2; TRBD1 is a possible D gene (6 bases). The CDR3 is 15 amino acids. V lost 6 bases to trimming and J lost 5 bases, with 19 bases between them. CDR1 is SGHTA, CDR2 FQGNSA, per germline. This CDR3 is CASSLQGQTGETQYF. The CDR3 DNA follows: TGTGCCAGCAGTTTACAGGGCCAAACAGGGGAGACCCAGTACTTC. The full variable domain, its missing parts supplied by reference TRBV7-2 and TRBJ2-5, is GAGVSQSPSNKVTEKGKDVELRCDPISGHTALYWYRQSLGQGLEFLIYFQGNSAPDKSGLPSDRFSAERTGGSVSTLTIQRTQQEDSAVYLCASSLQGQTGETQYFGPGTRLLVL.

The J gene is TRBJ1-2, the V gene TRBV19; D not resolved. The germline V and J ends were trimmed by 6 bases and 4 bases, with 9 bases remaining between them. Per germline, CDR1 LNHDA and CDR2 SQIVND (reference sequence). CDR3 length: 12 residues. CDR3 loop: CASREAPYGYTF. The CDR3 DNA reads TGTGCCAGTAGAGAGGCCCCCTATGGCTACACCTTC.

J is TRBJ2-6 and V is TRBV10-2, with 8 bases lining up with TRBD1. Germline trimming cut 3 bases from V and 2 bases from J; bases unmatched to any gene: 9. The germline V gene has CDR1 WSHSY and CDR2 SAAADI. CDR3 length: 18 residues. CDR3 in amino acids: CASSDPAGQGAGANVLTF. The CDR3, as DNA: TGCGCCAGCAGTGATCCAGCTGGACAGGGTGCTGGGGCCAACGTCCTGACTTTC.

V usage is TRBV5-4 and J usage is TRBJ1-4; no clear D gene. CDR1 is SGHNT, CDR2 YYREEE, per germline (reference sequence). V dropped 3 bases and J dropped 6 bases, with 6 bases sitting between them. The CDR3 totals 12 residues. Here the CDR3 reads CASSSTDEKLFF. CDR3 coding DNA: TGTGCCAGCAGCTCGACTGATGAAAAACTGTTTTTT.

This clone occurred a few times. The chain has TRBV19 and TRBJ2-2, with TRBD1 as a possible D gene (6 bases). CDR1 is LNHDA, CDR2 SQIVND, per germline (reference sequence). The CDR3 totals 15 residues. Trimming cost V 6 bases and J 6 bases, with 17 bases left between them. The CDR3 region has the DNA TGTGCCAGTAGCCGGAACAGGGATCGTGCCGGGGAGCTGTTTTTT. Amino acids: CASSRNRDRAGELFF.

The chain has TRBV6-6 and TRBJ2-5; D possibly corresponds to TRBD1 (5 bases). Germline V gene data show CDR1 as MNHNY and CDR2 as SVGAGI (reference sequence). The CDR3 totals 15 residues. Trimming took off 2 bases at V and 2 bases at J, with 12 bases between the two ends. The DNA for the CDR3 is TGTGCCAGCAGTTACAAGGGGATGGGACAAGAGACCCAGTACTTC. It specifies CASSYKGMGQETQYF.

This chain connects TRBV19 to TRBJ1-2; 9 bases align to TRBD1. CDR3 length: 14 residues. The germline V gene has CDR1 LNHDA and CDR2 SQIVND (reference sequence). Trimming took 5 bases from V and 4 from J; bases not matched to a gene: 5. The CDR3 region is CASSLTTGGYGYTF. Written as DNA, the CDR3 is TGTGCCAGTAGTTTAACGACAGGGGGCTATGGCTACACCTTC.

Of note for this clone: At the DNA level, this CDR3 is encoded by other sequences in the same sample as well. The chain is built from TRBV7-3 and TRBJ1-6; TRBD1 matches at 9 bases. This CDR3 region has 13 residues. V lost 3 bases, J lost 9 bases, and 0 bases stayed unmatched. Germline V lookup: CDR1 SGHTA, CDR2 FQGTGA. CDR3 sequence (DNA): TGTGCCAGCAGCTTGGACAGGGGTTCACCCCTCCACTTT. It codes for CASSLDRGSPLHF.

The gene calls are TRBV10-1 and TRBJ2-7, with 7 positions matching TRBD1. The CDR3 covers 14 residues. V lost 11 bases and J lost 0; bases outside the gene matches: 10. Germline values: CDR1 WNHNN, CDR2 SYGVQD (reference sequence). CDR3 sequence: CAGFSGTVSYEQYF. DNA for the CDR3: TGCGCCGGGTTTTCCGGGACAGTCTCCTACGAGCAGTACTTC.

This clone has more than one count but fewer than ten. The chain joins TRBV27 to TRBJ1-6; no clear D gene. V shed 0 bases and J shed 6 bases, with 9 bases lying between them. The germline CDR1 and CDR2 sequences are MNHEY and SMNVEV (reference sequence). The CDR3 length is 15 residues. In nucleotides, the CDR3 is TGTGCCAGCAGTTTATCGATAACAGTTAATTCACCCCTCCACTTT. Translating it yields CASSLSITVNSPLHF.

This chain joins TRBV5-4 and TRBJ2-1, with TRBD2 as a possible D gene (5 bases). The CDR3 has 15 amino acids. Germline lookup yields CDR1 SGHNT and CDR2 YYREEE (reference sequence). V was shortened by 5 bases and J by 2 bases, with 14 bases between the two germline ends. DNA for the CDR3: TGTGCCAGCAGGGAGGACCCACGAGCCTACAATGAGCAGTTCTTC. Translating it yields CASREDPRAYNEQFF.

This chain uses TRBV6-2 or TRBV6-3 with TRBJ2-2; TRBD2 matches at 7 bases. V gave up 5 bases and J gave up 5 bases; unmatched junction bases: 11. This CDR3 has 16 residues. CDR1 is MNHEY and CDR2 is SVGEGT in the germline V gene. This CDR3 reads CASSRPSGRITGELFF. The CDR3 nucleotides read TGTGCCAGCAGTCGACCCTCCGGGAGGATAACCGGGGAGCTGTTTTTT.

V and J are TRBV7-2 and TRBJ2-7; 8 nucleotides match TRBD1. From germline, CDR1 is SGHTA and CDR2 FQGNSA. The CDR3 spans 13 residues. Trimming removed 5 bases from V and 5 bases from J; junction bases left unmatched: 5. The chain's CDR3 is CASSTDRANEQYF. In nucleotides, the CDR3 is TGTGCCAGCAGCACGGACAGGGCCAACGAGCAGTACTTC.

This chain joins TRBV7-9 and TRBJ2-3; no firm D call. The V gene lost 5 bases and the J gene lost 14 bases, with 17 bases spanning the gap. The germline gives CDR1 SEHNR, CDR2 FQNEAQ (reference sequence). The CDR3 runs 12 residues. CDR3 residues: CASSPPGLKWYF. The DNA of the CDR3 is TGTGCCAGCAGCCCCCCAGGCTTAAAATGGTATTTT.

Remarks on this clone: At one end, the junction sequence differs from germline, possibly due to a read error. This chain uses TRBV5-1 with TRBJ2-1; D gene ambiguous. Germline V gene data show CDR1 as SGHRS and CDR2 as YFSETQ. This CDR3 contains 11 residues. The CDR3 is CASSSFNEQFF. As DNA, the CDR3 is TGCGCCAGCAGCTCCTTCAATGAGCAGTTCTTC.

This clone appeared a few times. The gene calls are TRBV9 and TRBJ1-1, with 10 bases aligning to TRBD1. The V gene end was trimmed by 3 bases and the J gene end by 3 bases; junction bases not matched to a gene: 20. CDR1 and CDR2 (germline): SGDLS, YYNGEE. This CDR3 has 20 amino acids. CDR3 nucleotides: TGTGCCAGCAGCGCCTACCTTGGCCCGGGACAGGGGATTGGGGACACTGAAGCTTTCTTT. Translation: CASSAYLGPGQGIGDTEAFF.

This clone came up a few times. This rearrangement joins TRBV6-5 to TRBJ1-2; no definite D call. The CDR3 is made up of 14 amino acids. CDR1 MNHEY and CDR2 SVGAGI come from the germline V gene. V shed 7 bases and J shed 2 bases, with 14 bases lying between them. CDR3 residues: CASTRHAENYGYTF. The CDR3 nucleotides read TGTGCCAGCACACGACACGCTGAGAACTATGGCTACACCTTC.

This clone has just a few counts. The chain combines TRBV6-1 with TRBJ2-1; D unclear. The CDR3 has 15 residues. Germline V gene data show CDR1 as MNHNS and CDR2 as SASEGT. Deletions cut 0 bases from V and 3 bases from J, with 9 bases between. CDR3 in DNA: TGTGCCAGCAGTGAAGCTATTGACTTCTACAATGAGCAGTTCTTC. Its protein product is CASSEAIDFYNEQFF.